This T cell receptor beta chain was profiled in a study of blood T cell repertoires in COVID-19 (dated by TCRdb to 2018 to 2021). Study-wide context: The collaborator samples originated in the United States, Italy and Spain and spanned the acute and convalescent phases of COVID-19. Deeply sampled blood TCRbeta repertoires from subjects exposed to, actively infected with, or recovered from COVID-19 were included in the dataset. Sample metadata almost always included a de-identified subject ID, COVID-19 status, age in years and sex. The repertoires were released in a freely available public database meant as a resource for research on the immune response to SARS-CoV-2. Where available, HLA class I and class II types were taken from metadata supplied by the sample provider and were not determined by assay-based typing. The prospective study material was composed of cDNA or gDNA derived from T cells, B-cell-depleted T cells, or PBMCs. Samples were obtained from the ongoing ImmuneRACE study (first 160 participants) and from about 1,300 subjects provided by 6 global collaborators.

The immunoSEQ Assay, a bias-controlled multiplex PCR, was used to amplify TCRbeta CDR3 regions from genomic DNA. Turning to the authors' computational methods: The number of nucleated cells in each sample was estimated by amplification of reference gene primers within the assay. Sequence reads were collapsed and filtered to measure the absolute abundance of every unique TCRbeta CDR3 rearrangement. For each sample, productive Simpson clonality was calculated as the square root of Simpson's diversity index across productive rearrangements. TCRdb carries this immuneACCESS record with in-frame sequences only. Its versions omit some clonotypes, under half of them owing to an unresolved V gene in the studies checked, with the rest unexplained. That table supplies the V and J calls and clone size; D and trimming were determined from the DNA. This sample is represented by roughly 170,000 clones; under 85% of them were singletons. The ten biggest clones cover roughly 12% of the sample.

The CDR3 sequence holds 16 residues, the cysteine and phenylalanine included. The kept DNA is CDR3 alone, 48 bases in frame from the first base. The germline V gene sets CDR1 to LGHNA and CDR2 to YSLEER. V trim: 3 bases; J trim: 2 bases; unmatched bases: 5. On this clone itself: Its antigen remains unidentified. Base qualities are not at hand, and no much larger clone is one base apart.

Study-wide findings and limitations: The amount of clinical and demographic metadata varied by source and participant and was provided uncurated.

Enrolling through a virtual design, the prospective study's participants ranged in age from roughly 18 to 100 years and lived across around 25 United States geographic areas. In the prospective study, participants were assigned to cohorts based on the clinical history participants reported in a screening survey and a study questionnaire. Recovered participants in ImmuneRACE Cohort 3 were defined by two consecutive negative NP/OP PCR tests, clearance by a healthcare professional, or resolution of symptoms. In the prospective study, whole blood, serum and a nasopharyngeal or oropharyngeal swab were collected from each participant by mobile phlebotomists. Over a roughly two-month period, participants in the prospective study had the option of providing additional blood draws and questionnaires. Before DNA extraction, prospective study blood samples were shipped either frozen or at room temperature.

This sequence uses TRBV4-3 and TRBJ2-3; 10 bases in the junction line up with TRBD1. The source of this sequence is a man aged 45-60 years who had recovered from COVID-19. Sequencing was done on a sample of PBMCs or T cells enriched from blood (not recorded which). CDR3 region: CASSHRDRGATDTQYF. The DNA reads as follows: TGCGCCAGCAGCCATCGGGACAGGGGAGCCACAGATACGCAGTATTTT.